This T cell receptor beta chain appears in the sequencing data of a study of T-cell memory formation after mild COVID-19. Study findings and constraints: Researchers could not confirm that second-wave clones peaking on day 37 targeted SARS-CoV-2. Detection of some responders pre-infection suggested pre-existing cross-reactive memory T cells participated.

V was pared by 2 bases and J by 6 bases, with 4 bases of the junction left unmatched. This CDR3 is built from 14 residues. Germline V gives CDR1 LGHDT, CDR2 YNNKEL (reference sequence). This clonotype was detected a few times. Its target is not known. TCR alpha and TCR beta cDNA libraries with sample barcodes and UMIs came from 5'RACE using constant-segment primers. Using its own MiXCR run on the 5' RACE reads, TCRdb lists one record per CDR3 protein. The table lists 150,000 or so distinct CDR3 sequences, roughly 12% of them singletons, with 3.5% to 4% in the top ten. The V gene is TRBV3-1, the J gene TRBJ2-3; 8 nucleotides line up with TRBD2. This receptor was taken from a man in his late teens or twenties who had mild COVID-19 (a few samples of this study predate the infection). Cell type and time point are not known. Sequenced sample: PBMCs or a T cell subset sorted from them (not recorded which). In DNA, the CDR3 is TGTGCCAGCAGCCAAACACTAGCGGCGGATACGCAGTATTTT. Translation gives CASSQTLAADTQYF.